This passage covers 11 T cell receptor beta chains from one sample sequenced in a study of blood T cell repertoires in COVID-19. Only in-frame clones appear in the TCRdb table, and some are missing; sequencing was by immunoSEQ multiplex PCR. The data show hundreds of thousands of clones, with around 90% seen just once and around 1% held by the top ten. The sample comprised PBMCs or T cells enriched from blood (not recorded which). These receptors were obtained from a woman younger than 45 who had recovered from COVID-19.

For this clone: The junction shows a germline mismatch at one end, possibly a read error. The chain carries TRBV11-3 and TRBJ1-1, with TRBD1 matching over 7 bases. From germline, CDR1 is SGHNT and CDR2 YENEEA. This CDR3 has 16 amino acids. The CDR3 region is CASTLIRGGAATEAFF. DNA for the CDR3: TGTGCCAGCACCTTAATCCGAGGGGGCGCAGCCACTGAAGCTTTCTTT.

The CDR3 loop is CASSTGTSGGARDTQYF. The CDR3, as DNA: TGTGCCAGCTCCACCGGGACTAGCGGGGGGGCCAGAGATACGCAGTATTTT. The chain couples TRBV28 to TRBJ2-3; TRBD2 matches at 16 bases. The CDR3 extends over 17 amino acids. Unmatched junction bases numbered 10, after V lost 8 bases and J lost 5 bases. The germline gives CDR1 MDHEN, CDR2 SYDVKM.

The CDR3 reads CASKDHRGREKLFF. CDR3 DNA: TGTGCCAGCAAAGACCACAGGGGCCGGGAAAAACTGTTTTTT. This chain links TRBV6-5 with TRBJ1-4; 7 bases align to TRBD1. Germline V lookup: CDR1 MNHEY, CDR2 SVGAGI. This CDR3 is built from 14 residues. The trim removed 7 bases at V and 8 bases at J, leaving 10 bases unmatched.

The J gene is TRBJ2-7, the V gene TRBV18; a weak D match, TRBD2 (5 bases). The CDR3 is made up of 15 amino acids. The V end was cut by 3 bases, the J end by 3 bases, with 15 bases between. In germline, CDR1 is KGHSH, CDR2 LQKENI. The CDR3 protein is CASSPGVGGHYEQYF. CDR3 sequence (DNA): TGTGCCAGCTCACCCGGGGTTGGCGGTCACTACGAGCAGTACTTC.

This sequence joins TRBV5-1 and TRBJ1-5; 7 nucleotides line up with TRBD1. V lost 5 bases to trimming and J lost 5 bases; unmatched junction nucleotides: 7. Per germline, CDR1 SGHRS and CDR2 YFSETQ. The CDR3 covers 14 residues. The CDR3 bases are TGCGCCAGCAGGCCAGCCCAGGGGGATCAGCCCCAGCATTTT. Encoded protein: CASRPAQGDQPQHF.

This clone was detected once. The chain combines TRBV11-2 with TRBJ1-2; TRBD1 matches at 8 bases. The trim removed 4 bases at V and 1 base at J, leaving 8 bases unmatched. Germline CDR1 SGHAT, CDR2 FQNNGV. The CDR3 is 16 residues long. The CDR3 is CASSSLGTGLNYGYTF. The CDR3 nucleotides are TGTGCCAGCAGCTCCTTGGGGACAGGCCTTAACTATGGCTACACCTTC.

The chain couples TRBV29-1 to TRBJ1-2; D is undetermined. Germline V gives CDR1 SQVTM, CDR2 ANQGSEA. The CDR3 totals 14 residues. V gave up 0 bases and J gave up 8 bases, with 16 bases separating them. The CDR3: CSVEDLRRRVGYTF. As DNA, the CDR3 is TGCAGCGTTGAAGATCTTCGGCGGAGGGTAGGCTACACCTTC.

The chain combines TRBV6-5 with TRBJ1-1; D ambiguous. This CDR3 contains 13 residues. CDR1 is MNHEY and CDR2 is SVGAGI in the germline V gene. V gave up 8 bases and J gave up 2 bases, with 12 bases separating them. The CDR3 region is CASRRHINTEAFF. The CDR3 DNA sequence: TGTGCCAGCCGGCGGCACATTAACACTGAAGCTTTCTTT.

The chain has TRBV3-1 (or the pseudogene TRBV3-2) and TRBJ1-5, with D perhaps matching TRBD1 (5 bases). Trimming removed 5 bases from V and 1 base from J, with 12 bases in between. The germline V gene has CDR1 LGHDT and CDR2 YNNKEL (reference sequence). This CDR3 comprises 15 residues. The CDR3 DNA reads TGTGCCAGCAGCGGCAAGGGGATGAGCAATCAGCCCCAGCATTTT. This encodes CASSGKGMSNQPQHF.

The V and J genes are TRBV4-3 and TRBJ1-3, with 7 bases matching TRBD1. Trimming cost V 1 base and J 3 bases; bases outside gene matches: 9. CDR1 and CDR2 (germline): LGHNA, YSLEER. CDR3 size: 17 residues. The CDR3 here is CASSQGREGAVGNTIYF. The CDR3 DNA follows: TGCGCCAGCAGCCAAGGGAGAGAGGGGGCCGTTGGAAACACCATATATTTT.

The chain recombines TRBV28 with TRBJ1-5; D unclear. V shed 7 bases and J shed 2 bases, with 9 bases lying between them. CDR1 is MDHEN, CDR2 SYDVKM, per germline. The length of the CDR3 is 13 residues. CDR3 residues: CASTSGGNQPQHF. The CDR3 nucleotides are TGTGCCAGCACCAGCGGGGGCAATCAGCCCCAGCATTTT.